The following is a TCR beta chain sequence with its context. The junction had 9 bases not matched to a gene; V was cut back by 5 bases and J by 6 bases. In germline, CDR1 is SEHNR, CDR2 FQNEAQ (reference sequence). The length of the CDR3 is 14 residues. In the authors' workflow: Amplification of reference gene primers provided the estimated nucleated cell counts. This table comes from immunoSEQ multiplex PCR, and its TCRdb copy is limited to in-frame clones, with some not included. The V and J calls and clone size are taken from that table; D and trimming were inferred from the DNA. The repertoire has some 47,000 clones, 75% to 90% of them found once; the top ten carry around 25%. The source of the sample is a study of blood T cell repertoires in COVID-19. Study information: Both acute and convalescent COVID-19 samples were obtained from the United States, Italy and Spain. Nucleic acid was either cDNA or gDNA, and it came from T cells, B-cell-depleted T cells, or PBMCs.

The specimen sequenced was peripheral blood. The chain is built from TRBV7-9 and TRBJ2-7; 8 positions match TRBD2. The source of this sequence is an elderly woman in a cohort sampled during active or convalescent COVID-19. This CDR3 reads CASSPRGLAGEQYF. The CDR3 nucleotides are TGTGCCAGCAGCCCAAGAGGACTAGCTGGCGAGCAGTACTTC.